Below are 11 T cell receptor beta chains sequenced from a single sample in a study of PD-1 blockade in mismatch repair-deficient tumors. TCRdb's table, derived via immunoSEQ multiplex PCR, lists solely in-frame clones and lacks some. The table lists 15,000 or so clones, 75% to 85% of them singletons. The material was PBMCs, obtained less than 15 weeks after starting pembrolizumab. Source of these receptors: an adult with mismatch repair-deficient cancer.

The chain links TRBV9 to TRBJ1-6; possibly TRBD1 for D (5 bases). CDR1 and CDR2 from the germline V gene are SGDLS and YYNGEE. Trimming shortened V by 0 bases and J by 0 bases, and 16 bases separated the two germline ends. The length of the CDR3 is 19 residues. The DNA of the CDR3 is TGTGCCAGCAGCGTAGTAAGGGGCCCATATAGCTCCTATAATTCACCCCTCCACTTT. Translated: CASSVVRGPYSSYNSPLHF.

This clone turned up a few times. The CDR3 nucleotides read TGTGCCAGCAGCGGACGACTAGCGGCCTCCTACGAGCAGTACTTC. It encodes CASSGRLAASYEQYF. This sequence joins TRBV9 and TRBJ2-7; 9 bases agree with TRBD2. CDR1 SGDLS and CDR2 YYNGEE come from the germline V gene. The CDR3 is made up of 15 amino acids. The trim removed 3 bases at V and 0 bases at J, leaving 4 bases unmatched.

V gene TRBV6-5 combines with J gene TRBJ1-1; D possibly corresponds to TRBD1 (5 bases). Germline V lookup: CDR1 MNHEY, CDR2 SVGAGI. V was shortened by 7 bases and J by 5 bases, with 17 bases between the two germline ends. CDR3 length: 14 amino acids. CDR3 sequence (DNA): TGTGCCAGCACCGACGCCCAGGGAAGGACTGAAGCTTTCTTT. Residues: CASTDAQGRTEAFF.

This chain links TRBV10-1 with TRBJ1-3, with D possibly matching TRBD1 (5 bases). CDR3 length equals 16 residues. The V and J ends lost 4 bases and 3 bases respectively, with 16 bases between them. Germline V gene data show CDR1 as WNHNN and CDR2 as SYGVQD (reference sequence). The CDR3 nucleotides read TGCGCCAGCAGTGGAACAGGCCGTCCGGATGGAAACACCATATATTTT. Translating gives CASSGTGRPDGNTIYF.

The CDR3 loop reads CASSLGASSYNEQFF. As DNA, the CDR3 is TGTGCCAGCAGCTTGGGGGCTTCCTCCTACAATGAGCAGTTCTTC. The chain is built from TRBV5-8 and TRBJ2-1; D gene ambiguous. Trimming stripped 0 bases from V and 0 bases from J, with 7 bases between. The CDR3 totals 15 residues. Germline lookup yields CDR1 SGHTS and CDR2 YDEGEE.

The chain couples TRBV6-1 to TRBJ2-1; TRBD2 matches at 11 bases. In germline, CDR1 is MNHNS, CDR2 SASEGT. The J segment lost 3 bases and the V segment lost 6 bases, leaving 1 base of the junction unmatched. CDR3 length: 14 amino acids. The CDR3, as DNA: TGTGCCAGCAGGACTAGCGGGAACTACAATGAGCAGTTCTTC. This sequence encodes CASRTSGNYNEQFF.

This clone was counted between two and nine times. The J gene is TRBJ2-7, the V gene TRBV2; 13 bases fit TRBD2. Germline CDR1 SNHLY, CDR2 FYNNEI. The CDR3 totals 15 residues. Germline trimming cut 6 bases from V and 4 bases from J; bases unmatched to any gene: 6. The DNA of the CDR3 is TGTGCCAGCAGCTTCGGGACTAGCGGGATATACGAGCAGTACTTC. Protein product: CASSFGTSGIYEQYF.

The CDR3 protein is CASSLPGHPPGELFF. The CDR3 DNA follows: TGTGCCAGCAGCCTACCGGGACACCCCCCCGGGGAGCTGTTTTTT. The gene calls are TRBV5-4 and TRBJ2-2; TRBD1 might be the D (6 bases). Trimming removed 4 bases from V and 6 bases from J, with 16 bases in between. This CDR3 has 15 amino acids. Germline values: CDR1 SGHNT, CDR2 YYREEE (reference sequence).

The chain is built from TRBV6-4 and TRBJ2-1; 9 nucleotides match TRBD1. V shed 8 bases and J 9 bases; nucleotides not matched to a gene: 8. The CDR3 contains 13 residues. Germline V lookup: CDR1 MRHNA, CDR2 SNTAGT. The CDR3 region is CASGTGGWSEQFF. The CDR3 DNA reads TGTGCCAGCGGAACAGGGGGCTGGTCTGAGCAGTTCTTC.

This clone has more than one count but fewer than ten. In nucleotides, the CDR3 is TGCAGCGTTGAGGTGACAGGCTACGAGCAGTACTTC. It translates to CSVEVTGYEQYF. The J gene is TRBJ2-7, the V gene TRBV29-1; D possibly corresponds to TRBD1 (6 bases). The CDR3 length is 12 residues. Germline CDR1 reads SQVTM; CDR2 reads ANQGSEA. Trimming removed 3 bases at V and 3 bases at J, with 9 bases between.

The rearrangement links TRBV7-3 to TRBJ2-3, with TRBD1 matching over 7 bases. CDR1 SGHTA and CDR2 FQGTGA come from the germline V gene. V lost 4 bases and J lost 0; bases outside the gene matches: 4. The CDR3 has 15 residues. The CDR3 sequence is CASSSRTGSTDTQYF. CDR3 in DNA: TGTGCCAGCAGCTCCCGGACAGGAAGCACAGATACGCAGTATTTT.